Here is one T cell receptor beta chain with its context. This entry comes from a study of blood T cells in healthy people across ages. Primed by a sample-barcoded 5' primer and a J-beta primer mix, a second PCR proceeded for 7 to 11 cycles. TCRdb itself ran the 5' RACE reads through MiXCR, one entry per CDR3 protein. Seen here are roughly 1,500,000 distinct CDR3 sequences, about 35% observed once, and the top ten hold roughly 12%. The V and J ends lost 6 bases and 3 bases, in that order; junction bases with no gene match: 15. This CDR3 spans 17 amino acids. Germline-derived CDR1 and CDR2 are MNHEY and SMNVEV (reference sequence). Caucasian individuals from Russia who were healthy and aged roughly 6 to 100 acted as donors. Donors gave around 9.3 milliliters of peripheral blood apiece. Isolation of PBMCs gave at least 6 million cells per sample. Extraction yielded at least 6 micrograms of total RNA per sample.

This sequence was found in a woman in her twenties or thirties in good health. The chain has TRBV27 and TRBJ2-7; 9 nucleotides match TRBD2. Sequences were obtained from blood. The DNA for the CDR3 is TGTGCCAGCAGCCGAGGTCTGGGCCTAGCGGGGTGCTACGAGCAGTACTTC. This gives the protein CASSRGLGLAGCYEQYF.